This entry concerns a single T cell receptor beta chain. This entry belongs to a study of patients and donors after allogeneic stem cell transplantation. Looked up from germline, CDR1 is KGHSH and CDR2 is LQKENI. The CDR3 consists of 12 residues. With 6 bases removed from V and 13 bases from J, the gap between germline ends came to 18 bases. MiXCR, run by TCRdb on the RT-PCR reads, gives a single entry per CDR3 protein. The sample contains roughly 940,000 distinct CDR3 sequences, roughly 18% of which appear only once. The gene calls are TRBV18 and TRBJ1-2; maybe TRBD1 (5 bases). Sequencing was carried out using blood, either unsorted or a sorted T cell fraction (not recorded which). The TCR originated in a human donor who was either an allogeneic HSCT recipient or a stem cell or donor lymphocyte infusion donor (not recorded which). It is not recorded whose cells these are; they may come from a transplant donor. The CDR3 spells CASSPEMGGGTF. The CDR3 nucleotides are TGTGCCAGCTCCCCAGAGATGGGGGGGGGCACCTTC.